The rows below give T cell receptor beta chains drawn from one sample of a study of shared clonotypes between healthy human individuals. Clones were sequenced by immunoSEQ multiplex PCR, and TCRdb holds only the in-frame ones, with some missing. The table includes some 2,000,000 clones, 85% to 95% detected once. Input material: naive CD4+ T cells sorted from blood. The receptors were sampled from a man younger than 30 in good health. CDR3s include the opening cysteine and the closing phenylalanine or tryptophan. Fields, in order: J gene, D gene, V gene, clone size, CDR3 DNA, CDR3 protein. A D gene is named only where the DNA matches it firmly. Clone size is given for some rows only: seen once, a few or many times, or a class if the clone is expanded.

j_call: TRBJ2-1
d_call: TRBD1
v_call: TRBV18
clone_size: -
cdr3_nt: TGTGCCAGCTCACCGAGGACAGGGGTCAATGAGCAGTTCTTC
cdr3_aa: CASSPRTGVNEQFF

j_call: TRBJ1-4
d_call: TRBD1
v_call: TRBV25-1
clone_size: -
cdr3_nt: TGTGCCAGCAGTGAATTGGACAGGCGCTATGAAAAACTGTTTTTT
cdr3_aa: CASSELDRRYEKLFF

j_call: TRBJ2-1
d_call: -
v_call: TRBV6-5
clone_size: -
cdr3_nt: TGTGCCAGCAGTTCGGGCACCCCCTCGAGTGCGCAGTTCTTC
cdr3_aa: CASSSGTPSSAQFF

j_call: TRBJ2-1
d_call: TRBD1
v_call: TRBV5-1
clone_size: -
cdr3_nt: TGCGCCAGCAGCGGAACGGACAGGGATGGGCAGTTCTTC
cdr3_aa: CASSGTDRDGQFF

j_call: TRBJ1-4
d_call: -
v_call: TRBV19
clone_size: -
cdr3_nt: TGTGCCAGTAGTGGTAGGACAGCGGCTAATGAAAAACTGTTTTTT
cdr3_aa: CASSGRTAANEKLFF

j_call: TRBJ2-7
d_call: -
v_call: TRBV2
clone_size: -
cdr3_nt: TGTGCCAGCAGTGATCTGGGGATAGACTCCTACGAGCAGTACTTC
cdr3_aa: CASSDLGIDSYEQYF

j_call: TRBJ1-4
d_call: -
v_call: TRBV30
clone_size: -
cdr3_nt: TGTGCCTGGAGTGCCGCGGGGGATGAAAAACTGTTTTTT
cdr3_aa: CAWSAAGDEKLFF

j_call: TRBJ2-5
d_call: -
v_call: TRBV5-6
clone_size: -
cdr3_nt: TGTGCCAGCAGCCGTAAAGAGACCCAGTACTTC
cdr3_aa: CASSRKETQYF

j_call: TRBJ1-5
d_call: -
v_call: TRBV5-6
clone_size: -
cdr3_nt: TGTGCCAGCAGCTTGGGGCTGGATCAGCCCCAGCATTTT
cdr3_aa: CASSLGLDQPQHF

j_call: TRBJ2-5
d_call: TRBD2
v_call: TRBV7-2
clone_size: -
cdr3_nt: TGTGCCAGCAGCTTAGAGCTCCAGCGGGGTATACAAGAGACCCAGTACTTC
cdr3_aa: CASSLELQRGIQETQYF

j_call: TRBJ2-3
d_call: -
v_call: TRBV18
clone_size: -
cdr3_nt: TGTGCCAGCTCCCCCGACGGAGATACGCAGTATTTT
cdr3_aa: CASSPDGDTQYF

j_call: TRBJ2-3
d_call: TRBD1
v_call: TRBV28
clone_size: -
cdr3_nt: TGTGCCAGCAGTTTTAACCCTGACAGGGCAGTAAACACAGATACGCAGTATTTT
cdr3_aa: CASSFNPDRAVNTDTQYF

j_call: TRBJ1-1
d_call: TRBD1
v_call: TRBV2
clone_size: -
cdr3_nt: TGTGCCAGCAGTTGGACAGGGGATAAAGCTTTCTTT
cdr3_aa: CASSWTGDKAFF

j_call: TRBJ1-2
d_call: -
v_call: TRBV27
clone_size: few
cdr3_nt: TGTGCCAGCAGTTTCAGGGGCGGATATGGCTACACCTTC
cdr3_aa: CASSFRGGYGYTF

j_call: TRBJ2-5
d_call: -
v_call: TRBV28
clone_size: -
cdr3_nt: TGTGCCAGCAGTCCCAGGACAGCCCAGCCCCAGTACTTC
cdr3_aa: CASSPRTAQPQYF

j_call: TRBJ2-7
d_call: TRBD1
v_call: TRBV19
clone_size: few
cdr3_nt: TGTGCCAGTAGTTTCGGGACAGGGATGGCCGAGCAGTACTTC
cdr3_aa: CASSFGTGMAEQYF

j_call: TRBJ2-5
d_call: -
v_call: TRBV28
clone_size: -
cdr3_nt: TGTGCCAGCAGTTCCTTTTCTAGGGGGCAAGAGACCCAGTACTTC
cdr3_aa: CASSSFSRGQETQYF

j_call: TRBJ1-2
d_call: -
v_call: TRBV6-5
clone_size: -
cdr3_nt: TGTGCCAGCAGTTACACATCTACAGCTGGCTACACCTTC
cdr3_aa: CASSYTSTAGYTF

j_call: TRBJ2-2
d_call: TRBD2
v_call: TRBV18
clone_size: -
cdr3_nt: TGTGCCAGCTCATCATTACTAGCGGCGAACACCGGGGAGCTGTTTTTT
cdr3_aa: CASSSLLAANTGELFF

j_call: TRBJ2-7
d_call: TRBD2
v_call: TRBV4-1
clone_size: -
cdr3_nt: TGCGCCAGCAGCCATCGTCCGGCGGGAGTGCTCGAGCAGTACTTC
cdr3_aa: CASSHRPAGVLEQYF

j_call: TRBJ1-5
d_call: -
v_call: TRBV5-8
clone_size: -
cdr3_nt: TGTGCCAGCAGATCTGGAACCCGGACGGGCGTCAACCAGCCCCAGCATTTT
cdr3_aa: CASRSGTRTGVNQPQHF

j_call: TRBJ2-7
d_call: -
v_call: TRBV27
clone_size: many
cdr3_nt: TGTGCCAGCAGTTCTAGCTTCCTCCTGGGGTCCTACGAGCAGTACTTC
cdr3_aa: CASSSSFLLGSYEQYF

j_call: TRBJ2-7
d_call: -
v_call: TRBV6-5
clone_size: once
cdr3_nt: TGTGCCAGCAGTTACTCCGGGATTTACGAGCAGTACTTC
cdr3_aa: CASSYSGIYEQYF

j_call: TRBJ1-4
d_call: -
v_call: TRBV9
clone_size: -
cdr3_nt: TGTGCCAGCAGCGTCCAGGGTTTGAATGAAAAACTGTTTTTT
cdr3_aa: CASSVQGLNEKLFF

j_call: TRBJ2-2
d_call: -
v_call: TRBV5-1
clone_size: -
cdr3_nt: TGCGCCAGCAGTTCCACTCGACCGAACACCGGGGAGCTGTTTTTT
cdr3_aa: CASSSTRPNTGELFF

j_call: TRBJ2-7
d_call: -
v_call: TRBV18
clone_size: -
cdr3_nt: TGTGCCAGCTCACCCCTGACAGGAGGCGAGCAGTACTTC
cdr3_aa: CASSPLTGGEQYF

j_call: TRBJ1-1
d_call: -
v_call: TRBV21-1
clone_size: -
cdr3_nt: TGTGCCAGCAGCAAAGGCCGGGACAGGGGAAGCACTGAAGCTTTCTTT
cdr3_aa: CASSKGRDRGSTEAFF

j_call: TRBJ1-1
d_call: -
v_call: TRBV28
clone_size: -
cdr3_nt: TGTGCCAGCAGTTTTACGACAAGAAGGATTGAAGCTTTCTTT
cdr3_aa: CASSFTTRRIEAFF

j_call: TRBJ1-6
d_call: -
v_call: TRBV2
clone_size: -
cdr3_nt: TGTGCCAGCAGTTCTCAGGCTGGGGTCGGATCACCCCTCCACTTT
cdr3_aa: CASSSQAGVGSPLHF

j_call: TRBJ1-6
d_call: TRBD1
v_call: TRBV30
clone_size: -
cdr3_nt: TGTGCCTGGCAGTTCGACAGGGGCTTCCTCCACTTT
cdr3_aa: CAWQFDRGFLHF

j_call: TRBJ2-7
d_call: -
v_call: TRBV2
clone_size: -
cdr3_nt: TGTGCCAGCAGTGCCGTGGGACAATCCTACGAGCAGTACTTC
cdr3_aa: CASSAVGQSYEQYF

j_call: TRBJ2-7
d_call: -
v_call: TRBV5-1
clone_size: -
cdr3_nt: TGCGCCAGCAGCTTGGAGAGCGAGCAGTACTTC
cdr3_aa: CASSLESEQYF

j_call: TRBJ2-7
d_call: -
v_call: TRBV5-1
clone_size: -
cdr3_nt: TGCGCCAGCAGCCTGGCCGGCGGGGGCTCATCCTACGAGCAGTACTTC
cdr3_aa: CASSLAGGGSSYEQYF

j_call: TRBJ1-5
d_call: -
v_call: TRBV19
clone_size: once
cdr3_nt: TGTGCCAGCTCCATGGGGACGGTCCATCAGCCCCAGCATTTT
cdr3_aa: CASSMGTVHQPQHF

j_call: TRBJ1-1
d_call: -
v_call: TRBV28
clone_size: -
cdr3_nt: TGTGCCAGCAGTTTTGGCTTCGGGACTGAAGCTTTCTTT
cdr3_aa: CASSFGFGTEAFF

j_call: TRBJ2-6
d_call: TRBD2
v_call: TRBV13
clone_size: -
cdr3_nt: TGTGCCAGCAGCTCCACCGGGACTAGTGAAACCGGGGCCAACGTCCTGACTTTC
cdr3_aa: CASSSTGTSETGANVLTF

j_call: TRBJ2-7
d_call: -
v_call: TRBV2
clone_size: -
cdr3_nt: TGTGCCAGCAGTGAATGGGGCGCCTCCTCCTACGAGCAGTACTTC
cdr3_aa: CASSEWGASSYEQYF

j_call: TRBJ1-1
d_call: TRBD1
v_call: TRBV25-1
clone_size: -
cdr3_nt: TGTGCCAGCAGTGAATTTAAGGGACAGGGGGTCGCTGAAGCTTTCTTT
cdr3_aa: CASSEFKGQGVAEAFF

j_call: TRBJ2-3
d_call: TRBD2
v_call: TRBV30
clone_size: -
cdr3_nt: TGTGCCTGGAGTGGGGGACTAGCGGGGCCCACAGATACGCAGTATTTT
cdr3_aa: CAWSGGLAGPTDTQYF

j_call: TRBJ2-1
d_call: TRBD2
v_call: TRBV28
clone_size: -
cdr3_nt: TGTGCCACCGTCCGGTTAGCGGGGGGACTAAACTACAATGAGCAGTTCTTC
cdr3_aa: CATVRLAGGLNYNEQFF

j_call: TRBJ2-7
d_call: TRBD2
v_call: TRBV4-2
clone_size: -
cdr3_nt: TGTGCCAGCAGCCAAGGGCGCGGGAGCTCCTACGAGCAGTACTTC
cdr3_aa: CASSQGRGSSYEQYF

j_call: TRBJ2-7
d_call: TRBD2
v_call: TRBV18
clone_size: once
cdr3_nt: TGTGCCAGCTCACGGGACTACTCCTACGAGCAGTACTTC
cdr3_aa: CASSRDYSYEQYF

j_call: TRBJ2-7
d_call: TRBD2
v_call: TRBV18
clone_size: -
cdr3_nt: TGTGCCAGCTCATTGTTATCCGGGACTAGCATCGGCGAGCAGTACTTC
cdr3_aa: CASSLLSGTSIGEQYF

j_call: TRBJ2-1
d_call: -
v_call: TRBV4-2
clone_size: -
cdr3_nt: TGTGCCAGCAGCCAAGATGTGAACTCCTACAATGAGCAGTTCTTC
cdr3_aa: CASSQDVNSYNEQFF

j_call: TRBJ1-6
d_call: -
v_call: TRBV4-3
clone_size: -
cdr3_nt: TGCGCCAGCAGCCAAGGACAGGATAATTCACCCCTCCACTTT
cdr3_aa: CASSQGQDNSPLHF

j_call: TRBJ1-1
d_call: -
v_call: TRBV7-9
clone_size: -
cdr3_nt: TGTGCCAGCAGCCCAACGGGGGGCGACGCTTTCTTT
cdr3_aa: CASSPTGGDAFF

j_call: TRBJ2-1
d_call: TRBD2
v_call: TRBV5-1
clone_size: -
cdr3_nt: TGCGCCAGCAGCTTGGAAGAAGCGGGAAACAATGAGCAGTTCTTC
cdr3_aa: CASSLEEAGNNEQFF

j_call: TRBJ2-7
d_call: -
v_call: TRBV10-3
clone_size: -
cdr3_nt: TGTGCCATCAGTGACAGGGCCCCCTACGAGCAGTACTTC
cdr3_aa: CAISDRAPYEQYF

j_call: TRBJ2-7
d_call: TRBD1
v_call: TRBV10-1
clone_size: -
cdr3_nt: TGCGCCAGCAGTGATCGAGGGGGCCCGGGGGAGCAGTACTTC
cdr3_aa: CASSDRGGPGEQYF

j_call: TRBJ2-7
d_call: -
v_call: TRBV30
clone_size: -
cdr3_nt: TGTGCCTGGAGTTCTGAGATTCTAACCGGCGAGCAGTACTTC
cdr3_aa: CAWSSEILTGEQYF

j_call: TRBJ1-2
d_call: -
v_call: TRBV30
clone_size: few
cdr3_nt: TGTGCCTGGAGGCAGGACAACTATGGCTACACCTTC
cdr3_aa: CAWRQDNYGYTF